This paragraph covers one T cell receptor beta chain sequence. This entry comes from a study of blood T cell repertoires in COVID-19. Study-wide context: Donors in the United States, Italy and Spain gave samples during acute or convalescent COVID-19. T cells, B-cell-depleted T cells, or PBMCs supplied cDNA or gDNA.

Original handling: Estimation of nucleated cell counts relied on the amplification of reference gene primers. Some clones are missing from TCRdb's copy, which holds only in-frame ones; the method was immunoSEQ multiplex PCR. From that table come the V and J calls and clone size; the DNA was used to work out D and trimming. Found here are around 270,000 clones, around 90% of them singletons; the top ten hold under 3%. The CDR3 is 18 residues long. The trim removed 1 base at V and 4 bases at J, leaving 10 bases unmatched. CDR1 and CDR2 from the germline V gene are GTSNPN and SVGIG (reference sequence). Seattle researchers signed up patients amid active infection and tracked them longitudinally.

Input material: peripheral blood. The TCR comes from a person between 18 and 30 years old with COVID-19, enrolled during active disease. This chain uses TRBV30 with TRBJ2-2, with TRBD2 matching over 12 bases. As DNA, the CDR3 is TGTGCCTGGAGTGAGCTGACTAGCGGGAGAGGGAGCACCGGGGAGCTGTTTTTT. Protein sequence: CAWSELTSGRGSTGELFF.